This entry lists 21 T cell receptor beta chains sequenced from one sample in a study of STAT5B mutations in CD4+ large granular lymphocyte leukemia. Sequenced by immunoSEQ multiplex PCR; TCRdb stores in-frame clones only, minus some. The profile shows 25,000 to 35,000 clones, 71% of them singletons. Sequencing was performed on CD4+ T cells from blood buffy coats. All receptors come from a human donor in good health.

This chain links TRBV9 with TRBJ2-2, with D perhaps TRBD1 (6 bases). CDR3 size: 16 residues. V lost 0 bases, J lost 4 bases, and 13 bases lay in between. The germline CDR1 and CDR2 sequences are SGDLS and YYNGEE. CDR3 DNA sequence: TGTGCCAGCAGCGTAGAGGACAGCCGATTCACCGGGGAGCTGTTTTTT. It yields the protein CASSVEDSRFTGELFF. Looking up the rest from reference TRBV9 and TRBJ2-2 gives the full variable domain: DSGVTQTPKHLITATGQRVTLRCSPRSGDLSVYWYQQSLDQGLQFLIQYYNGEERAKGNILERFSAQQFPDLHSELNLSSLELGDSALYFCASSVEDSRFTGELFFGEGSRLTVL.

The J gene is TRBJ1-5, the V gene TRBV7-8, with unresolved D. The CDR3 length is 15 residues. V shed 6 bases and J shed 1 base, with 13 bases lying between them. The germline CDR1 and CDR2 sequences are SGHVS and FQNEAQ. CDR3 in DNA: TGTGCCAGCAGTGTAAGAGCGGTAAGCAATCAGCCCCAGCATTTT. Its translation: CASSVRAVSNQPQHF. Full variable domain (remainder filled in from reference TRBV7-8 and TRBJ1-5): GAGVSQSPRYKVAKRGQDVALRCDPISGHVSLFWYQQALGQGPEFLTYFQNEAQLDKSGLPSDRFFAERPEGSVSTLKIQRTQQEDSAVYLCASSVRAVSNQPQHFGDGTRLSIL.

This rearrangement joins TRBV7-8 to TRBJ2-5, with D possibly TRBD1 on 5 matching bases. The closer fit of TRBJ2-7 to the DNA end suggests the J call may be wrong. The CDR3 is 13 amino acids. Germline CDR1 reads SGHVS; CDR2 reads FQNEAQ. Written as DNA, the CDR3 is TGTGCCAGCAGCTTTGACAGCAAATACGAGCAGTACTTC. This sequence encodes CASSFDSKYEQYF.

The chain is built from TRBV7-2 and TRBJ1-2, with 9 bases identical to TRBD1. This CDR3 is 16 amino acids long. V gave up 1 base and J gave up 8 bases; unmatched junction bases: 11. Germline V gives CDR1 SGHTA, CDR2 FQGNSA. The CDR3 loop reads CASSLDPTRTGVGYTF. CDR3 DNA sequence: TGTGCCAGCAGCTTAGACCCTACCCGGACAGGGGTAGGCTACACCTTC. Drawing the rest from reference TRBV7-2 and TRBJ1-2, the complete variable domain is GAGVSQSPSNKVTEKGKDVELRCDPISGHTALYWYRQSLGQGLEFLIYFQGNSAPDKSGLPSDRFSAERTGGSVSTLTIQRTQQEDSAVYLCASSLDPTRTGVGYTFGSGTRLTVV.

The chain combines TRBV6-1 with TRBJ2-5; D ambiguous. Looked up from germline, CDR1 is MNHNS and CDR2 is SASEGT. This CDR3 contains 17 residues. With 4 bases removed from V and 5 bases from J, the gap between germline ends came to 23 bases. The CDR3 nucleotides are TGTGCCAGCAGTGCACGACGTGACCTAATCGGTGGGGAGACCCAGTACTTC. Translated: CASSARRDLIGGETQYF.

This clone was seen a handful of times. The CDR3 DNA reads TGTGCCAGCAGCCGGTCCGGGACAGCGACCCCCTTGGGCTACACCTTC. It yields the protein CASSRSGTATPLGYTF. The V call is TRBV11-2, the J call TRBJ1-2; the match to TRBD1 covers 7 bases. Germline CDR1 and CDR2: SGHAT and FQNNGV. The CDR3 contains 16 residues. The ends lost 5 bases at V and 8 bases at J; junction bases unmatched: 17.

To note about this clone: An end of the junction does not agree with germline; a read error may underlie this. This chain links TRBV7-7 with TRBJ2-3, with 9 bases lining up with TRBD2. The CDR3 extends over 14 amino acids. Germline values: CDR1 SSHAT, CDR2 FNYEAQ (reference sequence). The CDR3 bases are TGTGCTAGCAGCTTAGCGGGGGTAACAGATACGCAGTATTTT. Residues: CASSLAGVTDTQYF.

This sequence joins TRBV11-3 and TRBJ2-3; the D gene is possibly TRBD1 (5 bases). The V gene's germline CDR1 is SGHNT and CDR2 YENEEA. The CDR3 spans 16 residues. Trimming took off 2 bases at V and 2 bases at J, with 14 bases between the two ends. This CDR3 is CASSLSQGLNTDTQYF. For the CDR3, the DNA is TGTGCCAGCAGCTTATCTCAGGGTTTGAACACAGATACGCAGTATTTT.

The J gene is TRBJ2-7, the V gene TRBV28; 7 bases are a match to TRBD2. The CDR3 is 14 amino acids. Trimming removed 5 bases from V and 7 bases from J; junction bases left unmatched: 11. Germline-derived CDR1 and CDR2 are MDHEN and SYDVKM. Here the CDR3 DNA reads TGTGCCAGCAGTCCCCAACTCGGGGGAGGGGAGCAGTACTTC. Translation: CASSPQLGGGEQYF.

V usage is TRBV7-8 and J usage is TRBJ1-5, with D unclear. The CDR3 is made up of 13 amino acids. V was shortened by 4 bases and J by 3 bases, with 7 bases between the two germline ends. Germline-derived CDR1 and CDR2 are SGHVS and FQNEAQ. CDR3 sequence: CASSSGYNQPQHF. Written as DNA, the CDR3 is TGTGCCAGCAGCTCAGGATACAATCAGCCCCAGCATTTT.

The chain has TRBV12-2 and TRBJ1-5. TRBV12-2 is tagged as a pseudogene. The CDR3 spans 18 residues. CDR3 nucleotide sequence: TGTGCAAGTCGCCCCCGGGGTGAAAAGTGCTATTACAATCAGCCCCAGCATTTT. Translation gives CASRPRGEKCYYNQPQHF.

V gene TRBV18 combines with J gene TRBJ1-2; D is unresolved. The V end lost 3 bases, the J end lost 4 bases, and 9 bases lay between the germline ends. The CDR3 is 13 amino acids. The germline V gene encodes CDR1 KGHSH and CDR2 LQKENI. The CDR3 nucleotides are TGTGCCAGCTCACCGTTACAGACCTATGGCTACACCTTC. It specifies CASSPLQTYGYTF.

The CDR3, as DNA: TGTGCCAGCAGCCCCTCTCTAGCGGGGGGGTACAATGAGCAGTTCTTC. Translation: CASSPSLAGGYNEQFF. The chain carries TRBV7-8 and TRBJ2-1; 12 bases fit TRBD2. Looked up from germline, CDR1 is SGHVS and CDR2 is FQNEAQ. With 5 bases clipped from V and 4 bases from J, the junction kept 6 bases outside the gene matches. This CDR3 is 16 amino acids long.

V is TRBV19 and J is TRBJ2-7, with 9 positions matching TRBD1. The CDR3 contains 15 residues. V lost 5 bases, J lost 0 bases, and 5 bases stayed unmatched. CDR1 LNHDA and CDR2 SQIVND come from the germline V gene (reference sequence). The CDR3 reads CASSSGTGSSYEQYF. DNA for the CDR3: TGTGCCAGTAGTTCCGGGACAGGGAGCTCCTACGAGCAGTACTTC.

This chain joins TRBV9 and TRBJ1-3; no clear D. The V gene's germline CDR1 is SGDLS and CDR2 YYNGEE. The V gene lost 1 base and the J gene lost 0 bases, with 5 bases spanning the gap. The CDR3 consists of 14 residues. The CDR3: CASSVFASGNTIYF. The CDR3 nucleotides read TGTGCCAGCAGCGTATTCGCCTCTGGAAACACCATATATTTT.

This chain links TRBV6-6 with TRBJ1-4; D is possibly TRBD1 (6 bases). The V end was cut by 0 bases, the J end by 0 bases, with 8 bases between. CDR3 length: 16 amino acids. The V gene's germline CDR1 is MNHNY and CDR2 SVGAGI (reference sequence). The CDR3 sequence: CASSYSRTATNEKLFF. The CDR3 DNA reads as TGTGCCAGCAGTTACTCTAGGACAGCAACTAATGAAAAACTGTTTTTT.

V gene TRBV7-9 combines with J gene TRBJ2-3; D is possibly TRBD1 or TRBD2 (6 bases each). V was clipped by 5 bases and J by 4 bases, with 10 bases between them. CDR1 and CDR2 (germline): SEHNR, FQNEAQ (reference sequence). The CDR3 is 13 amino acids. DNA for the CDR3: TGTGCCAGCAGCCCCCGGGGGCCAGATACGCAGTATTTT. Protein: CASSPRGPDTQYF.

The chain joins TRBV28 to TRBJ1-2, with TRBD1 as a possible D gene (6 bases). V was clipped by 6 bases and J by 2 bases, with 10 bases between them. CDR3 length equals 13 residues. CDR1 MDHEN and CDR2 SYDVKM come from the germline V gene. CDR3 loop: CASRTQGNYGYTF. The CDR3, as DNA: TGTGCCAGCAGGACACAGGGCAACTATGGCTACACCTTC.

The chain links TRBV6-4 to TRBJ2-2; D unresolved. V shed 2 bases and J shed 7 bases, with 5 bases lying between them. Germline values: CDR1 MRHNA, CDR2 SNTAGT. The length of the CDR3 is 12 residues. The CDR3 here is CASSDDIGELFF. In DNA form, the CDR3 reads TGTGCCAGCAGTGACGATATCGGGGAGCTGTTTTTT.

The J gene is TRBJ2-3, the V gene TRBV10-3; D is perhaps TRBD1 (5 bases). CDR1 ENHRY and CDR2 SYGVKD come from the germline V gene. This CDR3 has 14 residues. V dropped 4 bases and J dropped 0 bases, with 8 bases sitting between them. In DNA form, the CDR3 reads TGTGCCATCAGTGGTCAGGGTAGCACAGATACGCAGTATTTT. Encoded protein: CAISGQGSTDTQYF.

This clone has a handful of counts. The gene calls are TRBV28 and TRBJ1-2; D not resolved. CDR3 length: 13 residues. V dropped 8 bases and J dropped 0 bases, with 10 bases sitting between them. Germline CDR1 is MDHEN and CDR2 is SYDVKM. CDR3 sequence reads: CASVTPANYGYTF. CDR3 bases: TGTGCCAGCGTGACGCCGGCTAACTATGGCTACACCTTC.